The clone carrying this TCR beta chain was seen repeatedly, ten times or more. The germline CDR1 and CDR2 sequences are SGHTA and FQGNSA. The ends lost 5 bases at V and 0 bases at J; junction bases unmatched: 6. The CDR3 contains 15 residues. The record originates from a study of T cells after posttransplantation cyclophosphamide. Cyclophosphamide on days +3 and +4 followed busulfan-fludarabine conditioning and a marrow graft. TCRdb's table, derived via immunoSEQ multiplex PCR, lists solely in-frame clones and lacks some. Listed here are thousands of clones without any singletons, the top ten holding roughly 27%.

The sample was PBMCs, taken roughly 380 days after allogeneic stem cell transplant with posttransplant cyclophosphamide. This TCR derives from a male patient aged 60 to 75 who received an allogeneic stem cell transplant from a related donor, was CMV-positive, and had acute GVHD only. Some T cells may possibly be graft donor cells. The chain carries TRBV7-2 and TRBJ1-1, with 7 bases that match TRBD1. For the CDR3, the DNA is TGTGCCAGCAGCCTGAGGGGGCAGATGAACACTGAAGCTTTCTTT. Protein: CASSLRGQMNTEAFF. Drawing the rest from reference TRBV7-2 and TRBJ1-1, the complete variable domain is GAGVSQSPSNKVTEKGKDVELRCDPISGHTALYWYRQSLGQGLEFLIYFQGNSAPDKSGLPSDRFSAERTGGSVSTLTIQRTQQEDSAVYLCASSLRGQMNTEAFFGQGTRLTVV.